The rows below give T cell receptor beta chains drawn from one sample of a study of cytomegalovirus exposure and HLA in healthy donors. Generated by immunoSEQ multiplex PCR, the TCRdb table keeps only in-frame clones and is missing some. The sample shows about 130,000 clones, approximately 80% of them seen only once. Input material: PBMCs. Every receptor here comes from a man younger than 45 in good health and CMV-seronegative. Both conserved end residues are part of each CDR3. The order of the fields is J gene, D gene, clone size, V gene, CDR3 DNA, CDR3 protein. D genes are given only for firm matches. Clone size appears in some rows only: once, few, many, or a class for an expanded clone.

j_call: TRBJ2-5
d_call: NA
clone_size: NA
v_call: TRBV11-2
cdr3_nt: TGTGCCAGCAGCTTAGCCGGGGGAGAGACCCAGTACTTC
cdr3_aa: CASSLAGGETQYF

j_call: TRBJ2-7
d_call: NA
clone_size: NA
v_call: TRBV5-1
cdr3_nt: TGCGCCAGCAGCCTCGGAGCCTACGAGCAGTACTTC
cdr3_aa: CASSLGAYEQYF

j_call: TRBJ1-5
d_call: NA
clone_size: few
v_call: TRBV29-1
cdr3_nt: TGCAGCGTTGTGGAGGGGACTAGTCAGCCCCAGCATTTT
cdr3_aa: CSVVEGTSQPQHF

j_call: TRBJ1-5
d_call: NA
clone_size: NA
v_call: TRBV10-3
cdr3_nt: TGTGCCATCAGCGAGAGTCCGGGACAAAGAAATCAGCCCCAGCATTTT
cdr3_aa: CAISESPGQRNQPQHF

j_call: TRBJ2-1
d_call: TRBD2
clone_size: NA
v_call: TRBV30
cdr3_nt: TGTGCCTGGGTCCCGGGACTAGTCCTCAATGAGCAGTTCTTC
cdr3_aa: CAWVPGLVLNEQFF

j_call: TRBJ1-2
d_call: NA
clone_size: few
v_call: TRBV7-6
cdr3_nt: TGTGCCAGCAGCGAAAGGGGCCCAAACTATGGCTACACCTTC
cdr3_aa: CASSERGPNYGYTF

j_call: TRBJ2-1
d_call: NA
clone_size: NA
v_call: TRBV27
cdr3_nt: TGTGCCAGCAGGCGCGCGGGAAATGAGCAGTTCTTC
cdr3_aa: CASRRAGNEQFF

j_call: TRBJ2-7
d_call: TRBD1
clone_size: NA
v_call: TRBV7-9
cdr3_nt: TGTGCCAGCAGCTTAGGACAGGGGGCCTACGAGCAGTACTTC
cdr3_aa: CASSLGQGAYEQYF

j_call: TRBJ2-1
d_call: NA
clone_size: NA
v_call: TRBV28
cdr3_nt: TGTGCCAGCAGTTTTATATCTGAGCAGTTCTTC
cdr3_aa: CASSFISEQFF

j_call: TRBJ2-5
d_call: NA
clone_size: few
v_call: TRBV20-1
cdr3_nt: TGCAGTGCTTCAGGGTCAGAGACCCAGTACTTC
cdr3_aa: CSASGSETQYF

j_call: TRBJ2-5
d_call: TRBD2
clone_size: NA
v_call: TRBV7-9
cdr3_nt: TGTGCCAGCAGCCCCGTAAGCGGGAGGGCCGGTGAGACCCAGTACTTC
cdr3_aa: CASSPVSGRAGETQYF

j_call: TRBJ1-1
d_call: TRBD1
clone_size: NA
v_call: TRBV13
cdr3_nt: TGTGCCAGCAGCCCTTCCGTGGACAGGGAGAACACTGAAGCTTTCTTT
cdr3_aa: CASSPSVDRENTEAFF

j_call: TRBJ2-3
d_call: NA
clone_size: NA
v_call: TRBV2
cdr3_nt: TGTGCCAGCAGTGCCTCCAGCGCCCCAGATACGCAGTATTTT
cdr3_aa: CASSASSAPDTQYF

j_call: TRBJ1-5
d_call: NA
clone_size: NA
v_call: TRBV21-1
cdr3_nt: TGTGCCAGCAGCAAATCGAGGGGGAACAATCAGCCCCAGCATTTT
cdr3_aa: CASSKSRGNNQPQHF

j_call: TRBJ2-5
d_call: NA
clone_size: NA
v_call: TRBV21-1
cdr3_nt: TGTGCCAGCACCAGCGGGAGCTTTGAGACCCAGTACTTC
cdr3_aa: CASTSGSFETQYF

j_call: TRBJ2-7
d_call: NA
clone_size: once
v_call: TRBV11-2
cdr3_nt: TGTGCCAGCAGCTACCCCTCAGGGCTACCTTACGAGCAGTACTTC
cdr3_aa: CASSYPSGLPYEQYF

j_call: TRBJ1-4
d_call: NA
clone_size: NA
v_call: TRBV5-1
cdr3_nt: TGCGCCAGCAGCGCACAGGGCACGGGTGAAAAACTGTTTTTT
cdr3_aa: CASSAQGTGEKLFF

j_call: TRBJ2-3
d_call: TRBD1
clone_size: NA
v_call: TRBV4-1
cdr3_nt: TGCGCCAGCAGCCAAGGGACAGGGGGAAGGACGGATACGCAGTATTTT
cdr3_aa: CASSQGTGGRTDTQYF